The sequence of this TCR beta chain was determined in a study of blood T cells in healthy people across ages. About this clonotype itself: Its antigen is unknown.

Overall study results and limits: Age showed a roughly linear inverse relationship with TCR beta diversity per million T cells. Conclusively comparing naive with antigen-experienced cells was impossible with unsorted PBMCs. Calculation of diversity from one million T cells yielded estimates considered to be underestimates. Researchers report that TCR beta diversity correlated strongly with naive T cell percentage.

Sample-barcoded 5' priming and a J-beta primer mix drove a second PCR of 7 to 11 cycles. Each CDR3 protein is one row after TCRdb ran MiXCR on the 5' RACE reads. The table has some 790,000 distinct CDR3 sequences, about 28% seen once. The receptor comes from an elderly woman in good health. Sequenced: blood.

The CDR3 nucleotides read TGCGCCAGCCGACAGGGGGCGTTTGATAGCACTGAAGCTTTCTTT. Protein product: CASRQGAFDSTEAFF. The V call is TRBV5-1, the J call TRBJ1-1; TRBD1 matches 10 bases. V lost 7 bases to trimming and J lost 4 bases; unmatched junction nucleotides: 10. Per germline, CDR1 SGHRS and CDR2 YFSETQ. This CDR3 region has 15 residues.